The TCR beta chain described here comes from a study of blood T cell repertoires in COVID-19. At the level of the study: T cells, B-cell-depleted T cells, or PBMCs supplied cDNA or gDNA.

This CDR3 is built from 15 residues. V was pared by 4 bases and J by 1 base, with 10 bases between. The germline V gene encodes CDR1 KGHDR and CDR2 SFDVKD. Everyone who took part was about 18 to 90 years old, and they came from 24 US areas. Allocation to cohorts depended on clinical history reported by the participants. Per the original data handling: From reference gene primer amplification, estimates of nucleated cell counts were derived. The data were produced by immunoSEQ multiplex PCR, yet TCRdb's version contains in-frame clones alone and is incomplete. V, J and clone size reflect that table, while D and trimming were determined from the DNA. In the table there are 300,000 to 400,000 clones, 90% to 95% of which are singletons.

The chain carries TRBV24-1 and TRBJ1-5; tentative D call: TRBD1 (6 bases). The sequencing input was PBMCs or T cells enriched from blood (not recorded which). The TCR sequence derives from a woman aged 25 to 39 who had been exposed to COVID-19. Here the CDR3 DNA reads TGTGCCACCAGTGACATACAGGGAAGCAATCAGCCCCAGCATTTT. It yields the protein CATSDIQGSNQPQHF.